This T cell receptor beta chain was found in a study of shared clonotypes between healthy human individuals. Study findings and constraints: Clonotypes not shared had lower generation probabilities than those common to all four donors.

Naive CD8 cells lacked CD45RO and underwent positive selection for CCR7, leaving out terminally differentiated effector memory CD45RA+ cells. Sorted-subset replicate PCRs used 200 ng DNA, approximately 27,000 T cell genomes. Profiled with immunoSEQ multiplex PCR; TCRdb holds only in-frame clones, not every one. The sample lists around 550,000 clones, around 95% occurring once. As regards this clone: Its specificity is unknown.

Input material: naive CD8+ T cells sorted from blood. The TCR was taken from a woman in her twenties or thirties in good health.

The CDR3 sequence: CASSLDPPPNEQYF. CDR3 bases: TGCGCCAGCAGCTTGGACCCCCCTCCCAACGAGCAGTACTTC. The rearrangement uses TRBV5-1 and TRBJ2-7; no clear D gene. Trimming took off 0 bases at V and 5 bases at J, with 12 bases between the two ends. Germline CDR1 is SGHRS and CDR2 is YFSETQ. The CDR3 has 14 residues.